Below, 21 T cell receptor beta chains from the same sample are listed, as sequenced in a study of T cells after yellow fever vaccination. TCRdb used MiXCR to reprocess the 5' RACE reads, holding one entry per CDR3 protein. The sample holds 65,000 to 90,000 distinct CDR3 sequences; less than 15% are singletons and the top ten take 20% to 25%. Sequenced material: CD8+ T cells not binding an NS4B(214-222) dextramer, sorted from PBMCs, taken approximately 20 days after the first yellow fever vaccination. The source is a man aged 18 to 30 who received the YFV17D yellow fever vaccine.

The J gene is TRBJ2-7, the V gene TRBV4-3; D may correspond to TRBD1 or TRBD2 (5 bases each). The germline V and J ends were trimmed by 2 bases and 2 bases, with 10 bases remaining between them. CDR1 and CDR2 (germline): LGHNA, YSLEER. The CDR3 spans 14 residues. CDR3 bases: TGCGCCAGCAGCCAACTAGCAGGGACCTACGAGCAGTACTTC. It encodes CASSQLAGTYEQYF.

This clonotype was observed a single time. This sequence joins TRBV20-1 and TRBJ2-3; TRBD2 might be the D (7 bases). The CDR3 sequence is 18 residues long. V lost 2 bases and J lost 1, with 22 bases in between. Germline loops: CDR1 DFQATT, CDR2 SNEGSKA (reference sequence). The CDR3 reads CSARPGEGRGLRTDTQYF. The CDR3 DNA reads as TGCAGTGCTAGACCAGGGGAAGGGCGGGGGCTGCGCACAGATACGCAGTATTTT.

J is TRBJ2-7 and V is TRBV20-1; D might be TRBD2 (5 bases). The CDR3 sequence is 14 residues long. From germline, CDR1 is DFQATT and CDR2 SNEGSKA (reference sequence). Trimming took 0 bases from V and 2 from J, leaving 11 bases between them. In nucleotides, the CDR3 is TGCAGTGCTAGAGATGGGGAGTATCCCTACGAGCAGTACTTC. Translating gives CSARDGEYPYEQYF.

This clonotype was detected a few times. This chain connects TRBV2 to TRBJ2-2; TRBD1 aligns across 7 bases. V was pared by 6 bases and J by 0 bases, with 7 bases of the junction left unmatched. The CDR3 is 16 residues long. Germline V CDR1 and CDR2: SNHLY, FYNNEI. CDR3 coding DNA: TGTGCCAGCAGAGCCCCAGGGGGAACGAACACCGGGGAGCTGTTTTTT. This codes for CASRAPGGTNTGELFF.

J is TRBJ1-1 and V is TRBV27, with D unresolved. The CDR3 loop spans 12 amino acids. CDR1 and CDR2 from the germline V gene are MNHEY and SMNVEV (reference sequence). Trimming took 4 bases from V and 5 from J, leaving 8 bases between them. The CDR3 coding sequence is TGTGCCAGCAGTTGGGGTGAAACTGAAGCTTTCTTT. This encodes CASSWGETEAFF.

This chain connects TRBV5-4 to TRBJ2-3; D is perhaps TRBD1 or TRBD2 (6 bases each). CDR1 and CDR2 from the germline V gene are SGHNT and YYREEE (reference sequence). V lost 0 bases and J lost 2, with 13 bases in between. CDR3 length equals 16 residues. In DNA form, the CDR3 reads TGTGCCAGCAGCTTGGCCGGGGGCAGCGCCACAGATACGCAGTATTTT. Its protein is CASSLAGGSATDTQYF.

V is TRBV9 and J is TRBJ2-1; D might be TRBD2 (7 bases). The germline gives CDR1 SGDLS, CDR2 YYNGEE. The CDR3 totals 17 residues. With 4 bases removed from V and 4 bases from J, the gap between germline ends came to 21 bases. The CDR3 spells CASSSTVGGGAYNEQFF. CDR3 coding DNA: TGTGCCAGCAGCTCGACCGTAGGGGGGGGAGCATACAATGAGCAGTTCTTC.

The chain recombines TRBV6-2 or TRBV6-3 with TRBJ2-7; 7 bases are a match to TRBD1. V lost 5 bases to trimming and J lost 6 bases; unmatched junction nucleotides: 7. Germline values: CDR1 MNHEY, CDR2 SVGEGT. This CDR3 has 13 residues. This CDR3 is CASSRGLPLEQYV. DNA for the CDR3: TGTGCCAGCAGTAGGGGGCTACCCCTCGAGCAGTACGTC.

This clonotype was seen ten or more times. CDR3 in amino acids: CASAKRGNQETQYF. CDR3 nucleotides: TGTGCCAGCGCTAAGAGGGGCAACCAAGAGACCCAGTACTTC. The chain joins TRBV12-3 or TRBV12-4 to TRBJ2-5, with D possibly being TRBD1 or TRBD2 (5 bases each). Trimming shortened V by 8 bases and J by 0 bases, and 13 bases separated the two germline ends. The CDR3 sequence is 14 residues long.

This clonotype occurred a few times. The chain recombines TRBV20-1 with TRBJ1-3; the match to TRBD1 covers 7 bases. Per the germline V gene, CDR1 is DFQATT and CDR2 is SNEGSKA (reference sequence). The CDR3 loop spans 13 amino acids. V dropped 5 bases and J dropped 1; count of bases not matched to a gene: 2. CDR3 nucleotide sequence: TGCAGTGCTGAGACAGGGTCTGGAAACACCATATATTTT. This translates into CSAETGSGNTIYF.

The chain recombines TRBV27 with TRBJ2-7; weak D call: TRBD2 (7 bases). CDR1 MNHEY and CDR2 SMNVEV come from the germline V gene (reference sequence). Trimming took 6 bases from V and 6 from J, leaving 21 bases between them. The CDR3 loop spans 15 amino acids. CDR3 protein: CASREGGTREVEQYF. CDR3 nucleotides: TGTGCCAGCAGGGAGGGGGGGACTCGGGAGGTCGAGCAGTACTTC.

This clonotype has at least ten counts. V gene TRBV6-5 combines with J gene TRBJ2-5; TRBD1 is a possible D gene (6 bases). Germline CDR1 is MNHEY and CDR2 is SVGAGI. Between the trimmed V and J ends, which lost 0 bases and 4 bases, there was a span of 15 bases. CDR3 length: 16 amino acids. CDR3 bases: TGTGCCAGCAGTTACTCGATTGAGGGGGACCCAGAGACCCAGTACTTC. The encoded protein is CASSYSIEGDPETQYF.

This clonotype occurred a few times. J is TRBJ2-2 and V is TRBV10-3; no clear D gene. Germline V gene sequence: CDR1 ENHRY, CDR2 SYGVKD. Trimming took off 2 bases at V and 1 base at J, with 20 bases between the two ends. This CDR3 is built from 19 residues. CDR3 amino acids: CAISETHTGPRGNTGELFF. The CDR3 region has the DNA TGTGCCATCAGTGAGACTCACACCGGGCCCCGAGGGAACACCGGGGAGCTGTTTTTT.

The sample holds many counts of this clonotype. The chain joins TRBV4-1 to TRBJ2-1; D is unresolved. This CDR3 has 12 residues. CDR1 is MGHRA, CDR2 YSYEKL, per germline. Deletions cut 4 bases from V and 5 bases from J, with 6 bases between. The CDR3 nucleotides are TGCGCCAGCAGCCCTGGCAACAATGAGCAGTTCTTC. Its protein product is CASSPGNNEQFF.

V and J are TRBV3-1 and TRBJ2-7; D remains unclear. The CDR3 is made up of 13 amino acids. The V end was cut by 0 bases, the J end by 2 bases, with 5 bases between. Germline V gene lookup returns CDR1 LGHDT and CDR2 YNNKEL (reference sequence). CDR3 amino acids: CASSQDDAYEQYF. The CDR3, as DNA: TGTGCCAGCAGCCAAGATGACGCCTACGAGCAGTACTTC.

The chain has TRBV7-8 and TRBJ2-6, with D perhaps TRBD1 (5 bases). This CDR3 region has 17 residues. Looked up from germline, CDR1 is SGHVS and CDR2 is FQNEAQ. Trimming stripped 3 bases from V and 0 bases from J, with 12 bases between. DNA of the CDR3: TGTGCCAGCAGCTTTAGACAGATAGTCTCTGGGGCCAACGTCCTGACTTTC. Its translation is CASSFRQIVSGANVLTF.

This chain uses TRBV7-9 with TRBJ2-2; D remains ambiguous. Trimming shortened V by 4 bases and J by 4 bases, and 10 bases separated the two germline ends. The CDR3 sequence is 14 residues long. The germline gives CDR1 SEHNR, CDR2 FQNEAQ (reference sequence). The CDR3 reads CASSYAMATGELFF. CDR3 sequence (DNA): TGTGCCAGCAGCTATGCCATGGCCACCGGGGAGCTGTTTTTT.

This chain links TRBV3-1 with TRBJ2-2; 8 bases are a match to TRBD1. Germline V gene sequence: CDR1 LGHDT, CDR2 YNNKEL (reference sequence). The V gene end was trimmed by 1 base and the J gene end by 6 bases; junction bases not matched to a gene: 13. This CDR3 has 18 amino acids. The DNA for the CDR3 is TGTGCCAGCAGCCAAGCCTCTCCAGGGGGCTTGTCAGCCGGGGAGCTGTTTTTT. Its protein product is CASSQASPGGLSAGELFF.

This clonotype has more than one count but fewer than ten. The chain employs TRBV2 and TRBJ2-3; tentatively, D is TRBD1 or TRBD2 (5 bases each). This CDR3 spans 14 amino acids. Trimming stripped 2 bases from V and 6 bases from J, with 12 bases between. Germline V gene data show CDR1 as SNHLY and CDR2 as FYNNEI. The CDR3 here is CASSENWGSDTQYF. The CDR3 bases are TGTGCCAGCAGTGAAAACTGGGGGTCGGATACGCAGTATTTT.

J is TRBJ2-7 and V is TRBV13; the D gene is possibly TRBD2 (7 bases). The germline V and J ends were trimmed by 5 bases and 4 bases, with 15 bases remaining between them. The germline V gene has CDR1 PRHDT and CDR2 FYEKMQ (reference sequence). The CDR3 runs to 14 residues. CDR3 residues: CASSPRGGRYEQYF. The CDR3 DNA reads TGTGCCAGCAGCCCGAGGGGGGGGCGGTACGAGCAGTACTTC.

This clonotype was observed at least ten times. The rearrangement joins TRBV19 to TRBJ2-1; 11 nucleotides match TRBD2. The germline gives CDR1 LNHDA, CDR2 SQIVND (reference sequence). Losses at the gene ends were 5 bases for V and 4 bases for J; bases not matched to a gene: 4. The CDR3 consists of 15 residues. For the CDR3, the DNA is TGTGCCAGTAGTCAGACTAGCGGGGATTACAATGAGCAGTTCTTC. Its protein product is CASSQTSGDYNEQFF.